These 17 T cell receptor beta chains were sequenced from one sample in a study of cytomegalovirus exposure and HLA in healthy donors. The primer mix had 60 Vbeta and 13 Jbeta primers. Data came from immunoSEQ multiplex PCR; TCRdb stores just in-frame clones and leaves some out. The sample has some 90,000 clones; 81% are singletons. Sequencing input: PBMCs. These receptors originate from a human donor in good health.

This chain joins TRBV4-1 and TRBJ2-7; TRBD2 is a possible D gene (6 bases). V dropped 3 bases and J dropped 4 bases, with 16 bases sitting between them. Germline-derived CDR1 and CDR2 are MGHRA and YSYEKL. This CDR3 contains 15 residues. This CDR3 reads CASSHPASAIYEQYF. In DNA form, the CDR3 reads TGCGCCAGCAGCCACCCGGCTAGCGCGATATACGAGCAGTACTTC.

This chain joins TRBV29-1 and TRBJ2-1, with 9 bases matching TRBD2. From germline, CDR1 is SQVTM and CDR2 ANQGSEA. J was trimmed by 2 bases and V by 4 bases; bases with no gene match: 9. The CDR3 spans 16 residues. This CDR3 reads CSVGTSVPGAYNEQFF. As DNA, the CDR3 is TGCAGCGTTGGGACTAGCGTTCCAGGGGCCTACAATGAGCAGTTCTTC.

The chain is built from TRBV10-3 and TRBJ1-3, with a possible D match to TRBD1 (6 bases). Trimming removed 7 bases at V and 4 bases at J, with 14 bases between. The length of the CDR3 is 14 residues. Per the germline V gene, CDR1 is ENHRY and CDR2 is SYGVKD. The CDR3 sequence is CAINPSTGGNTIYF. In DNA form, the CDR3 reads TGTGCCATCAACCCCTCGACAGGCGGAAACACCATATATTTT.

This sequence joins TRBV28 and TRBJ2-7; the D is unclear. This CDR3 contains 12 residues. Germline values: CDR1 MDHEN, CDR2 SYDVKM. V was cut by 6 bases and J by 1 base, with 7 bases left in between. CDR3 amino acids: CASRPRSYEQYF. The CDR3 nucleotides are TGTGCCAGCAGACCCAGGTCCTACGAGCAGTACTTC.

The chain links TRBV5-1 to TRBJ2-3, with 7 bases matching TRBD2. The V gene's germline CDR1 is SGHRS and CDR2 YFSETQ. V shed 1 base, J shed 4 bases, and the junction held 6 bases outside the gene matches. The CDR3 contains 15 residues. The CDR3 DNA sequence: TGCGCCAGCAGCTTGTACGGGGGGAGGTCAGATACGCAGTATTTT. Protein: CASSLYGGRSDTQYF.

CDR3 sequence reads: CASSLGQVLNTEAFF. The CDR3 nucleotides are TGTGCCAGCAGCCTCGGACAGGTCTTGAACACTGAAGCTTTCTTT. The J gene is TRBJ1-1, the V gene TRBV14; 7 bases line up with TRBD1. The germline gives CDR1 SGHDN, CDR2 FVKESK. Germline trimming cut 4 bases from V and 0 bases from J; bases unmatched to any gene: 5. The CDR3 covers 15 residues. Complete variable domain (other parts from reference TRBV14 and TRBJ1-1): EAGVTQFPSHSVIEKGQTVTLRCDPISGHDNLYWYRRVMGKEIKFLLHFVKESKQDESGMPNNRFLAERTGGTYSTLKVQPAELEDSGVYFCASSLGQVLNTEAFFGQGTRLTVV.

The CDR3 is CASSSLAGAPYNEQFF. CDR3 nucleotide sequence: TGTGCCAGCAGCTCCCTAGCGGGAGCCCCCTACAATGAGCAGTTCTTC. The V and J genes are TRBV11-3 and TRBJ2-1; 10 positions agree with TRBD2. Germline CDR1 reads SGHNT; CDR2 reads YENEEA. Trimming removed 4 bases from V and 2 bases from J; junction bases left unmatched: 5. The CDR3 is made up of 16 amino acids.

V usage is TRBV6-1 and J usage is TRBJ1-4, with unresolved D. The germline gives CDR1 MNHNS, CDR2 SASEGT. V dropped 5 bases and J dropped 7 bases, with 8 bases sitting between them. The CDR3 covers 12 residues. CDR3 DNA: TGTGCCAGCAGTCCCGGAGGTGAAAAACTGTTTTTT. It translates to CASSPGGEKLFF.

The CDR3 reads CASSFPSGRGTGELFF. The CDR3 bases are TGTGCCAGCAGCTTCCCTAGCGGGCGGGGCACCGGGGAGCTGTTTTTT. The chain links TRBV5-6 to TRBJ2-2, with 8 nucleotides matching TRBD2. V shed 2 bases, J shed 4 bases, and the junction held 7 bases outside the gene matches. This CDR3 region has 16 residues. Looked up from germline, CDR1 is SGHDT and CDR2 is YYEEEE.

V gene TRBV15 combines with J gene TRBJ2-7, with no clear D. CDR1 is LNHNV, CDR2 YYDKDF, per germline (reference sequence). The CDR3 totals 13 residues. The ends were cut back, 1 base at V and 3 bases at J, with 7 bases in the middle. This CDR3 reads CATSRGQRYEQYF. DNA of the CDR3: TGTGCCACCAGCAGAGGACAACGCTACGAGCAGTACTTC.

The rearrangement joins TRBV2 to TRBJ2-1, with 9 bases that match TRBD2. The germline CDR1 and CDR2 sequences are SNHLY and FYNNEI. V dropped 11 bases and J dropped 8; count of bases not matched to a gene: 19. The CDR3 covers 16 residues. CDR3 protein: CARSTTREGLGYEQFF. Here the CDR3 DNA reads TGTGCCCGATCCACGACGCGGGAGGGCCTGGGGTATGAGCAGTTCTTC.

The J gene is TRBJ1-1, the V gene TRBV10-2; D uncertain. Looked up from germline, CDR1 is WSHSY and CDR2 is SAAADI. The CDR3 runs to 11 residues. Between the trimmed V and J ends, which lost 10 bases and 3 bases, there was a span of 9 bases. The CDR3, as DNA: TGCGCCACCGGTCGGGACACTGAAGCTTTCTTT. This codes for CATGRDTEAFF.

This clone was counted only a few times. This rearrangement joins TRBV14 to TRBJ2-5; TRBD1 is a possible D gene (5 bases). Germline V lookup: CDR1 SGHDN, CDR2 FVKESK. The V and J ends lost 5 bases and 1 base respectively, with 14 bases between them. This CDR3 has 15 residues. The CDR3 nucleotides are TGTGCCAGCAGCGTAGGGGCGTCGGGCCAAGAGACCCAGTACTTC. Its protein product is CASSVGASGQETQYF. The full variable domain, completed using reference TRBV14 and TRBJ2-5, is EAGVTQFPSHSVIEKGQTVTLRCDPISGHDNLYWYRRVMGKEIKFLLHFVKESKQDESGMPNNRFLAERTGGTYSTLKVQPAELEDSGVYFCASSVGASGQETQYFGPGTRLLVL.

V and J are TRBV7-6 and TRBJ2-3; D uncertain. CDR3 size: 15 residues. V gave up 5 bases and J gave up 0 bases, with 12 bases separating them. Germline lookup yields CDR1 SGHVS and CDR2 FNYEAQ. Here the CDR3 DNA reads TGTGCCAGCAGCCCCTGGGCAGAGAGCACAGATACGCAGTATTTT. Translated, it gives CASSPWAESTDTQYF.

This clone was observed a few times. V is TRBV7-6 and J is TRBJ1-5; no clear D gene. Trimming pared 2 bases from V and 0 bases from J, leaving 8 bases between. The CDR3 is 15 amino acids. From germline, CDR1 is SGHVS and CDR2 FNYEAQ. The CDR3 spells CASSLYTDSNQPQHF. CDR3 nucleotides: TGTGCCAGCAGCTTATATACAGATAGCAATCAGCCCCAGCATTTT.

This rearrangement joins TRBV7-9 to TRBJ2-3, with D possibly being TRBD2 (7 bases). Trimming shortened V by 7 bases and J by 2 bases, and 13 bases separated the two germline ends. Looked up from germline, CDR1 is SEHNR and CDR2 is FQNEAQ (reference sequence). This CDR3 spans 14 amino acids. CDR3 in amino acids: CASTLGGATDTQYF. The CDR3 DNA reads TGTGCCAGCACCCTAGGGGGGGCCACAGATACGCAGTATTTT.

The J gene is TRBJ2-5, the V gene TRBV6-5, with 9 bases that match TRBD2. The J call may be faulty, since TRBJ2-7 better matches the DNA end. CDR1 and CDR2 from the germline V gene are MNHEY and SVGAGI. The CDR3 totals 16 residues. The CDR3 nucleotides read TGTGCCAGCAGTTACGGCCCCAGCGGGGGGCCTTACGAGCAGTACTTC. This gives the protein CASSYGPSGGPYEQYF.